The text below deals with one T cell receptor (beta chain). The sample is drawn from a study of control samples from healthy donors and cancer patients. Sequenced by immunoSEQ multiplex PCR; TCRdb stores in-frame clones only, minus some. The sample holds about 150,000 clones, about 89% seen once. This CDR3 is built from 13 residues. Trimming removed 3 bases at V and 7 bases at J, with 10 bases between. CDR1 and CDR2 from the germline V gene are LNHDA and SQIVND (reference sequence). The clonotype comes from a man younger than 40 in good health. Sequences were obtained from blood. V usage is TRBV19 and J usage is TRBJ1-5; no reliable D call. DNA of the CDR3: TGTGCCAGTAGTATCGAGGCATGGCAGCCCCAGCATTTT. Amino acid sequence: CASSIEAWQPQHF.